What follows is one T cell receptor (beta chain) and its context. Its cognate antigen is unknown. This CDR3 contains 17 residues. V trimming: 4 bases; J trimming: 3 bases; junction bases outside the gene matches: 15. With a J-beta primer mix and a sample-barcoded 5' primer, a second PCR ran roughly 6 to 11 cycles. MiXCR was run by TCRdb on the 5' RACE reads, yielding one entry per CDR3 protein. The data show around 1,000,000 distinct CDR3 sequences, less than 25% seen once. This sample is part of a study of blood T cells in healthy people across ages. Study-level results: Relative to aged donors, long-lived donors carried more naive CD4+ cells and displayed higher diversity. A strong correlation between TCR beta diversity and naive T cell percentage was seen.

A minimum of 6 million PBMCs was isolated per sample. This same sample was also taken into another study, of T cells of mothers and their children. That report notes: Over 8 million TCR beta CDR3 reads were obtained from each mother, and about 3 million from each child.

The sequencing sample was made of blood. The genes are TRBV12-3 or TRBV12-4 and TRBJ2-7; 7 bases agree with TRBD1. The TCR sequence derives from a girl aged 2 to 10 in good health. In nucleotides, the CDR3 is TGTGCCAGCAGTTCAGGAAGGGGGCGCGCCCCCTACTACGAGCAGTACTTC. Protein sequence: CASSSGRGRAPYYEQYF.